This TCR beta chain was sequenced in a study of T cell responses to AZD1222 COVID-19 vaccine (dated by TCRdb to about 2021). At the level of the whole study: A total of 233 trial participants underwent TCR sequencing, of whom 200 to 220 received two doses of AZD1222 and some 26 received two doses of the MenACWY control vaccine. Trial participants were enrolled into age subgroups of 18-55, 56-69 and 70-plus years, which contained 148, 28 and 57 TCR-sequenced participants, respectively. Broad study findings and their caveats: Nearly half of unique spike-specific TCRs reportedly recognized epitopes outside regions mutated in the B.1.351 and B.1.1.7 variants. Spike-specific TCR breadth and depth rose significantly after two AZD1222 doses compared with day 0 and with MenACWY recipients. The 56-69-year group was small, and its depth increase did not reach significance, likely because of low power. Conclusions about previously exposed vaccinees are limited, since just six or seven AZD1222 recipients were seropositive for SARS-CoV-2 at baseline. Vaccine-associated CD4 TCRs spanned the whole spike protein, with dominant responses in regions 160-218 and 743-854. Participants were mostly white British, with more females than males. The authors suggested clonal diversity may have been underestimated. Because no samples from the day 14 peak response were available, repertoires could be characterized only after the peak T cell response.

A distance of 2 bases separates the germline ends of V and J, which lose 6 bases and 3 bases respectively. The CDR3, cysteine through phenylalanine, is 9 amino acids long. The DNA shown is the 27-base CDR3, in frame from base 1. CDR1 SQVTM and CDR2 ANQGSEA were looked up in the germline V gene. The CDR3 regions of human TCRbeta chains were analyzed by immunosequencing. The authors' pipeline ran thus. Repertoire TCRs were matched against a reference library of SARS-CoV-2-specific TCRs generated with the MIRA antigen-specificity platform. Breadth was defined as the fraction of unique TCRs that were SARS-CoV-2-associated, and depth was defined as the fraction of total T cells that were SARS-CoV-2-associated. Using the MIRA data, each spike-specific TCR was mapped to the spike region that the TCR reacts to and placed in a CD4 or CD8 class. Log10-transformed breadth and depth values were compared by one-way ANOVA with Sidak's multiple comparisons tests. Drawn from immuneACCESS, this table holds only the in-frame rearrangements with V and J called that TCRdb kept. Clones are partly lost; checked studies trace under half to an unresolved V gene and leave the rest unexplained. That table gives V, J and clone size, and the DNA gave D and trimming. For this sample there are 90,000 to 95,000 clones; 88% appear just once. The top ten clones comprise 12% of the sample.

The time point label for this specimen denotes: about 28 days (+/-7) after the second vaccine dose. AZD1222 recipients with second doses at about 4 weeks or about 12 weeks were pooled, because spike-specific TCR depth and breadth did not differ between schedules. Vaccinee samples were obtained from the UK trials COV001 and COV002, which included a single-blind randomized controlled phase 2/3 trial of AZD1222 (ChAdOx1 nCoV-19) in healthy adults. Trial participant PBMC samples were collected at day 0 and day 28 after the second dose for TCRbeta chain sequencing. This clone appeared once. What antigen it recognizes has not been identified. Base qualities are missing; no much larger clone stands one base away.

The chain links TRBV29-1 with TRBJ1-2; the D gene is unclear. Material: peripheral blood, obtained 28 days after the second AZD1222 dose. The source of this sequence is an adult who received the AZD1222 COVID-19 vaccine. The CDR3 amino acid sequence is: CSVDYGYTF. The nucleotides read TGCAGCGTGGACTATGGCTACACCTTC.